The T cell receptor (beta chain) described here comes from a study of blood T cell repertoires in COVID-19. The overall study: The United States, Italy and Spain were the sources of the acute and convalescent COVID-19 samples. From T cells, B-cell-depleted T cells, or PBMCs came the material, which was cDNA or gDNA.

Assay: immunoSEQ multiplex PCR; the TCRdb copy retains only in-frame clones and omits some. The sample has some 90,000 clones; about 90% are singletons. V lost 6 bases and J 3 bases, leaving 12 bases between the germline ends. The CDR3 totals 14 residues. Germline V gives CDR1 ENHRY, CDR2 SYGVKD. Sequenced sample: peripheral blood. The chain combines TRBV10-3 with TRBJ1-3, with a possible D match to TRBD1 (6 bases). This clonotype originated in a man aged 50 to 60 with COVID-19, enrolled during active disease. CDR3 in amino acids: CAIRGTGIGNTIYF. The CDR3 DNA reads TGTGCCATCAGGGGAACAGGGATTGGAAACACCATATATTTT.